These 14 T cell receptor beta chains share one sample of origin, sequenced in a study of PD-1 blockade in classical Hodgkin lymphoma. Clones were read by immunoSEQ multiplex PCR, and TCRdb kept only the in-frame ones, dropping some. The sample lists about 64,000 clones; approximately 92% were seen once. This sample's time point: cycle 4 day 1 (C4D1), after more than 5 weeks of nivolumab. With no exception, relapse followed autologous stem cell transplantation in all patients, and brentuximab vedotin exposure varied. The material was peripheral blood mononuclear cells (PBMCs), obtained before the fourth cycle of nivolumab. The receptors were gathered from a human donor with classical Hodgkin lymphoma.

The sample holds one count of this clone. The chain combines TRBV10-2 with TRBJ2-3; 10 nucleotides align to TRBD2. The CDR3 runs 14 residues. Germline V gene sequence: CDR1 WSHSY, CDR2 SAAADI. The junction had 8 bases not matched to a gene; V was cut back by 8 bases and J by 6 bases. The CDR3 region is CASGGLAVSDTQYF. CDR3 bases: TGCGCCAGCGGTGGACTAGCGGTTTCCGATACGCAGTATTTT.

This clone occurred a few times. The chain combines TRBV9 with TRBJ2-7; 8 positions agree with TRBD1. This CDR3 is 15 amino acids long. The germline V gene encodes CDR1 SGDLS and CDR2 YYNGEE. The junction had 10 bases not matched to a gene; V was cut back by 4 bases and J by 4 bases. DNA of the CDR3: TGTGCCAGCAGCAAAACAGGGGGAGGATCTTACGAGCAGTACTTC. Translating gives CASSKTGGGSYEQYF.

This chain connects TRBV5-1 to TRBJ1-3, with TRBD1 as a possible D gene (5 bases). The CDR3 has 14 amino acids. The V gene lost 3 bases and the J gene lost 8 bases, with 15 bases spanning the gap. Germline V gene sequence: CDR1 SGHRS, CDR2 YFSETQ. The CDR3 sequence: CASSSQGIRDTIYF. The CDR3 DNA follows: TGCGCCAGCAGCTCCCAGGGTATCCGAGACACCATATATTTT.

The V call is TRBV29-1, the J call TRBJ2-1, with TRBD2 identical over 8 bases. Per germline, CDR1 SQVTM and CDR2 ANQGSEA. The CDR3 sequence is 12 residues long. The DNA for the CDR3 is TGCCCGGGGGGGCGATTATACAATGAGCAGTTCTTC. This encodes CPGGRLYNEQFF.

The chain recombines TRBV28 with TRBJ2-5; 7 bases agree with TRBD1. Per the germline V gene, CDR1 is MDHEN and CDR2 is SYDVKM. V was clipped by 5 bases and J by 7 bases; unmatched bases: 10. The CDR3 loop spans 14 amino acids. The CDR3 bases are TGTGCCAGCAGTACGACAGGGTTGGCTCTGACCCAGTACTTC. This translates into CASSTTGLALTQYF.

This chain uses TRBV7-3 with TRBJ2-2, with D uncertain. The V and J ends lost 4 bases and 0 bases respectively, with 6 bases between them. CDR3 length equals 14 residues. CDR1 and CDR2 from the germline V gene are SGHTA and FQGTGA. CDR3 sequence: CASSWHSNTGELFF. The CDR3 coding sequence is TGTGCCAGCAGCTGGCACTCGAACACCGGGGAGCTGTTTTTT.

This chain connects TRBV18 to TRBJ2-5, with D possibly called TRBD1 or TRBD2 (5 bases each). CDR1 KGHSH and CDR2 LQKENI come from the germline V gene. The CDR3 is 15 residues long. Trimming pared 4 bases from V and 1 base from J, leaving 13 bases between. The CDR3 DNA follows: TGTGCCAGCTCACTACTGACCGGGACCCAAGAGACCCAGTACTTC. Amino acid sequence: CASSLLTGTQETQYF.

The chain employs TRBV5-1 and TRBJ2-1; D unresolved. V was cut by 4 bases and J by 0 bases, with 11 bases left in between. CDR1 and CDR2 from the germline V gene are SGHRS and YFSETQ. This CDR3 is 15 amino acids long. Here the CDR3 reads CASSPSASSYNEQFF. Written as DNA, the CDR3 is TGCGCCAGCAGCCCGTCGGCAAGCTCCTACAATGAGCAGTTCTTC.

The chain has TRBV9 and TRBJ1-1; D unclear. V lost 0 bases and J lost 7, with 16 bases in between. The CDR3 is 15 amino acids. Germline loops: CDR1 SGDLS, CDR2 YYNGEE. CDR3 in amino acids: CASSVDPSDGFEAFF. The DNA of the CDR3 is TGTGCCAGCAGCGTAGATCCCTCGGACGGATTTGAAGCTTTCTTT.

This CDR3 reads CAIRGTSGGATGELFF. CDR3 bases: TGTGCCATCAGAGGGACTAGCGGGGGGGCCACCGGGGAGCTGTTTTTT. The chain is built from TRBV10-3 and TRBJ2-2, with 16 bases fitting TRBD2. With V trimmed by 6 bases and J by 4 bases, 2 bases remained unmatched. Germline values: CDR1 ENHRY, CDR2 SYGVKD. CDR3 length: 16 amino acids.

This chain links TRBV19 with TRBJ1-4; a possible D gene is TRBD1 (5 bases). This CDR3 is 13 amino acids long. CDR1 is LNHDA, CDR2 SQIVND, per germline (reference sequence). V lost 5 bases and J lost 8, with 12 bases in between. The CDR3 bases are TGTGCCAGTAGTGACAGACCGAGGGAAAAACTGTTTTTT. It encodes CASSDRPREKLFF.

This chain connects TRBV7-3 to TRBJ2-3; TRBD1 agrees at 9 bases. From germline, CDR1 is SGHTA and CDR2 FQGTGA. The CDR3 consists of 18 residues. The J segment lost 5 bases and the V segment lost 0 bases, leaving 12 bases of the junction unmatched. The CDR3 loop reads CASSLTTPGTGYEDTQYF. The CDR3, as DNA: TGTGCCAGCAGCTTAACGACCCCCGGGACAGGGTATGAAGATACGCAGTATTTT.

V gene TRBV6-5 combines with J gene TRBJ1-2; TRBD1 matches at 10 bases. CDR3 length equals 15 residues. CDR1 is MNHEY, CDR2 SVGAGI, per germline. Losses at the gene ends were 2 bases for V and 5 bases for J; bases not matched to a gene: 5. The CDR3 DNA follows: TGTGCCAGCAGTTACGGGACAGGGGCGTTATATGGCTACACCTTC. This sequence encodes CASSYGTGALYGYTF.

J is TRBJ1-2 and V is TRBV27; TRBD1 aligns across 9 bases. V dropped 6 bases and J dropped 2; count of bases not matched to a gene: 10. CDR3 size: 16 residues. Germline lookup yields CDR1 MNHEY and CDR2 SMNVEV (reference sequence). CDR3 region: CASRPRQGVVNYGYTF. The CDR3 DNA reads TGTGCCAGCAGACCTCGACAGGGGGTTGTAAACTATGGCTACACCTTC.